The 20 T cell receptor beta chains below come from one sample, sequenced in a study of identical twins (dated by TCRdb to 2015 to 2016). Receptors were amplified or captured by 5' RACE. Reads for this sample came from an Illumina HiSeq 2000. The raw public reads went through TCRdb reprocessing: fastp at Q25, MiXCR clone calling, in-frame beta chains kept. Records with the same CDR3 protein are collapsed into one entry carrying the most frequent genes and DNA. The sample includes 400,000 to 650,000 distinct CDR3 sequences, with around 20% observed a single time. Around 0.91% of the sample is held by the ten biggest clonotypes. This same sample was also part of a study on T cells expressing NK-cell markers.

The sequenced sample consisted of CD4+ T cells sorted from blood. All receptors come from a woman between 18 and 29 years old in good health.

This clonotype was seen a handful of times. This sequence joins TRBV7-3 and TRBJ2-2; the match to TRBD1 covers 8 bases. The germline CDR1 and CDR2 sequences are SGHTA and FQGTGA. The CDR3 loop spans 15 amino acids. J lost 7 bases, V lost 2 bases, and 6 bases had no gene match. CDR3 loop: CASSLGQGRSGELFF. The CDR3 region has the DNA TGTGCCAGCAGCTTAGGACAGGGACGAAGCGGGGAGCTGTTTTTT. The complete variable domain, with remaining parts taken from reference TRBV7-3 and TRBJ2-2, reads GAGVSQTPSNKVTEKGKYVELRCDPISGHTALYWYRQSLGQGPEFLIYFQGTGAADDSGLPNDRFFAVRPEGSVSTLKIQRTERGDSAVYLCASSLGQGRSGELFFGEGSRLTVL.

The gene calls are TRBV11-2 and TRBJ2-4; TRBD2 matches at 10 bases. The CDR3 sequence is 16 residues long. Trimming cost V 5 bases and J 4 bases; bases outside gene matches: 8. Germline values: CDR1 SGHAT, CDR2 FQNNGV. The CDR3 spells CASSPLGTSEKNIQYF. CDR3 in DNA: TGTGCCAGCAGCCCCCTGGGGACTAGCGAAAAAAACATTCAGTACTTC. The full variable domain, rest sourced from reference TRBV11-2 and TRBJ2-4, is EAGVAQSPRYKIIEKRQSVAFWCNPISGHATLYWYQQILGQGPKLLIQFQNNGVVDDSQLPKDRFSAERLKGVDSTLKIQPAKLEDSAVYLCASSPLGTSEKNIQYFGAGTRLSVL.

This clonotype turned up a few times. The rearrangement joins TRBV25-1 to TRBJ1-6; D ambiguous. CDR1 is MGHDK, CDR2 SYGVNS, per germline. This CDR3 comprises 14 residues. Between the trimmed V and J ends, which lost 1 base and 7 bases, there was a span of 8 bases. The CDR3 loop reads CASSEWTENSPLHF. In DNA, the CDR3 is TGTGCCAGCAGTGAATGGACTGAAAATTCACCCCTCCACTTT.

The chain carries TRBV7-8 and TRBJ2-3, with 9 nucleotides matching TRBD2. The CDR3 loop spans 14 amino acids. The germline V gene encodes CDR1 SGHVS and CDR2 FQNEAQ. V was clipped by 11 bases and J by 1 base; unmatched bases: 7. The CDR3 nucleotides read TGTGCCGTCAGGCAGCGGGGGGGCACAGATACGCAGTATTTT. Protein product: CAVRQRGGTDTQYF.

In this sample, this clonotype turned up a few times. The chain is built from TRBV7-2 and TRBJ2-2; D is perhaps TRBD1 (7 bases). Between the trimmed V and J ends, which lost 10 bases and 6 bases, there was a span of 15 bases. From germline, CDR1 is SGHTA and CDR2 FQGNSA. This CDR3 is 13 amino acids long. In DNA, the CDR3 is TGTGCCACCAGGGGGGAGTCCCCCGGGGAGCTGTTTTTT. It yields the protein CATRGESPGELFF.

The chain combines TRBV20-1 with TRBJ2-3, with TRBD2 matching 9 bases. The J segment lost 5 bases and the V segment lost 0 bases, leaving 6 bases of the junction unmatched. CDR1 is DFQATT, CDR2 SNEGSKA, per germline (reference sequence). CDR3 length equals 15 residues. The DNA of the CDR3 is TGCAGTGCTAGAGAGCCAGCGGGGGGAAGAGATACGCAGTATTTT. It is translated as CSAREPAGGRDTQYF.

The chain links TRBV7-9 to TRBJ2-1; 7 nucleotides agree with TRBD1. The CDR3 sequence is 14 residues long. CDR1 is SEHNR and CDR2 is FQNEAQ in the germline V gene (reference sequence). V gave up 3 bases and J gave up 7 bases; unmatched junction bases: 6. The CDR3 sequence is CASSFEGARNEQFF. DNA of the CDR3: TGTGCCAGCAGCTTTGAGGGGGCGAGGAATGAGCAGTTCTTC.

V and J are TRBV10-1 and TRBJ2-1; 13 nucleotides align to TRBD2. V shed 3 bases, J shed 8 bases, and the junction held 4 bases outside the gene matches. This CDR3 is 15 amino acids long. Germline loops: CDR1 WNHNN, CDR2 SYGVQD (reference sequence). CDR3 amino acids: CASSELAGGSDEQFF. The CDR3 bases are TGCGCCAGCAGTGAACTAGCGGGGGGGTCGGATGAGCAGTTCTTC.

The table lists this clonotype with many counts. The rearrangement joins TRBV11-2 to TRBJ2-3, with 9 positions matching TRBD2. V lost 3 bases and J lost 3; bases outside the gene matches: 13. The CDR3 sequence is 18 residues long. Germline CDR1 is SGHAT and CDR2 is FQNNGV. The CDR3 DNA sequence: TGTGCCAGCAGCTTCTCGCCGACTAGCGGAATCGCAACAGATACGCAGTATTTT. It yields the protein CASSFSPTSGIATDTQYF. Combining the CDR3 with reference TRBV11-2 and TRBJ2-3 gives the whole variable domain EAGVAQSPRYKIIEKRQSVAFWCNPISGHATLYWYQQILGQGPKLLIQFQNNGVVDDSQLPKDRFSAERLKGVDSTLKIQPAKLEDSAVYLCASSFSPTSGIATDTQYFGPGTRLTVL.

V is TRBV12-5 and J is TRBJ2-5, with D tentatively TRBD1 (6 bases). CDR3 length: 13 residues. Trimming cost V 6 bases and J 2 bases, with 10 bases left between them. CDR1 LGHNT and CDR2 FRNRAP come from the germline V gene. CDR3 nucleotides: TGTGCTAGTGGGGGGACACCTCAAGAGACCCAGTACTTC. Its protein product is CASGGTPQETQYF.

In its sample, this clonotype was seen a few times. The chain combines TRBV7-2 with TRBJ2-3, with D possibly matching TRBD2 (5 bases). This CDR3 has 15 amino acids. Trimming pared 3 bases from V and 0 bases from J, leaving 10 bases between. Germline values: CDR1 SGHTA, CDR2 FQGNSA. The CDR3 nucleotides are TGTGCCAGCAGCTTCCAAGCGGATAGCACAGATACGCAGTATTTT. It specifies CASSFQADSTDTQYF.

This clonotype was seen ten or more times. The J gene is TRBJ2-7, the V gene TRBV12-3 or TRBV12-4; TRBD2 aligns across 12 bases. V gave up 6 bases and J gave up 6 bases; unmatched junction bases: 6. This CDR3 contains 14 residues. The CDR3 DNA reads as TGTGCCAGCAGACCCGGACTAGCGGGACCCGAGCAGTACTTC. Residues: CASRPGLAGPEQYF.

This clonotype turned up a few times. The chain uses TRBV5-1 and TRBJ1-2; weak D call: TRBD1 (5 bases). Between the trimmed V and J ends, which lost 1 base and 4 bases, there was a span of 14 bases. The CDR3 is 15 residues long. CDR1 and CDR2 from the germline V gene are SGHRS and YFSETQ. The DNA of the CDR3 is TGCGCCAGCAGCTTGAGGGCAGGGCCGGCCTATGGCTACACCTTC. Encoded protein: CASSLRAGPAYGYTF. Drawing the rest from reference TRBV5-1 and TRBJ1-2, the complete variable domain is KAGVTQTPRYLIKTRGQQVTLSCSPISGHRSVSWYQQTPGQGLQFLFEYFSETQRNKGNFPGRFSGRQFSNSRSEMNVSTLELGDSALYLCASSLRAGPAYGYTFGSGTRLTVV.

There are a few counts of this clonotype. This chain connects TRBV14 to TRBJ2-5, with no clear D. The CDR3 loop spans 12 amino acids. Germline CDR1 SGHDN, CDR2 FVKESK. V lost 4 bases and J 0 bases, leaving 3 bases between the germline ends. As DNA, the CDR3 is TGTGCCAGCAGCCGCAACCAAGAGACCCAGTACTTC. This sequence encodes CASSRNQETQYF.

The sample holds a few counts of this clonotype. The rearrangement joins TRBV5-1 to TRBJ1-4, with a tentative D call TRBD1 (6 bases). Germline-derived CDR1 and CDR2 are SGHRS and YFSETQ. The CDR3 spans 13 residues. The V gene lost 4 bases and the J gene lost 8 bases, with 12 bases spanning the gap. The CDR3 region is CASSLGQREKLFF. CDR3 nucleotides: TGCGCCAGCAGCCTCGGACAGAGGGAAAAACTGTTTTTT.

The rearrangement links TRBV7-2 to TRBJ2-5; D is perhaps TRBD2 (5 bases). This CDR3 region has 14 residues. CDR1 and CDR2 (germline): SGHTA, FQGNSA. The V gene lost 10 bases and the J gene lost 4 bases, with 19 bases spanning the gap. The CDR3, as DNA: TGTGCCACCAAAGAGGGTGGTTGGGCAGAGACCCAGTACTTC. Translation: CATKEGGWAETQYF.

This CDR3 is CASSLTTGEVSDTEAFF. CDR3 nucleotides: TGTGCCAGCAGCCTAACTACAGGGGAAGTTTCGGACACTGAAGCTTTCTTT. V gene TRBV12-3 or TRBV12-4 combines with J gene TRBJ1-1; 7 bases map to TRBD1. J gave up 3 bases and V 6 bases, and 16 bases lay outside the gene matches. The CDR3 loop spans 17 amino acids.

This clonotype occurred once. The rearrangement links TRBV20-1 to TRBJ2-7; 7 bases line up with TRBD1. Germline V gives CDR1 DFQATT, CDR2 SNEGSKA (reference sequence). Trimming cost V 6 bases and J 3 bases; bases outside gene matches: 8. The CDR3 has 13 residues. The CDR3 DNA reads TGCAGTGCGAGTACAGGGGATGGCTACGAGCAGTACTTC. Protein sequence: CSASTGDGYEQYF.

V and J are TRBV6-4 and TRBJ1-2; 8 bases align to TRBD1. V dropped 6 bases and J dropped 6; count of bases not matched to a gene: 18. The germline CDR1 and CDR2 sequences are MRHNA and SNTAGT. The CDR3 totals 17 residues. The CDR3 here is CASSALPGDRKRHGYTF. The DNA of the CDR3 is TGTGCCAGCAGCGCCCTCCCGGGGGACAGGAAGCGACATGGCTACACCTTC.

This clonotype was found a few times. The rearrangement links TRBV6-5 to TRBJ1-6; D unclear. CDR3 size: 15 residues. Trimming left V 0 bases short and J 9 bases short, with 12 bases between. Germline CDR1 is MNHEY and CDR2 is SVGAGI. Here the CDR3 reads CASSYSMGQSSPLHF. The CDR3 DNA reads TGTGCCAGCAGTTACTCGATGGGCCAGAGTTCACCCCTCCACTTT.